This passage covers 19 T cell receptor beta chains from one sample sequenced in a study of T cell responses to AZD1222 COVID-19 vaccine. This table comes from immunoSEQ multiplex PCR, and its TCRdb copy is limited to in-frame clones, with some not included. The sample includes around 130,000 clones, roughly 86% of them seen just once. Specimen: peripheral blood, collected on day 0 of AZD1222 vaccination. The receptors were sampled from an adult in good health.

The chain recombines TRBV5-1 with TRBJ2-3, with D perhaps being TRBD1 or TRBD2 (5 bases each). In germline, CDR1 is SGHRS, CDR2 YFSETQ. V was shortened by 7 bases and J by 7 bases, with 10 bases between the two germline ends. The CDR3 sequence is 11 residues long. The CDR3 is CASRDAYTQYF. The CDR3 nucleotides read TGCGCCAGCCGGGACGCTTATACGCAGTATTTT.

Written as DNA, the CDR3 is TGTGCCAGCAAACTCGGGGGGGGCGGCTATGGCTACACCTTC. As protein: CASKLGGGGYGYTF. The gene calls are TRBV2 and TRBJ1-2, with D perhaps matching TRBD1 (6 bases). With 7 bases removed from V and 4 bases from J, the gap between germline ends came to 16 bases. This CDR3 region has 14 residues. Germline assignment: CDR1 SNHLY and CDR2 FYNNEI. Drawing the rest from reference TRBV2 and TRBJ1-2, the complete variable domain is EPEVTQTPSHQVTQMGQEVILRCVPISNHLYFYWYRQILGQKVEFLVSFYNNEISEKSEIFDDQFSVERPDGSNFTLKIRSTKLEDSAMYFCASKLGGGGYGYTFGSGTRLTVV.

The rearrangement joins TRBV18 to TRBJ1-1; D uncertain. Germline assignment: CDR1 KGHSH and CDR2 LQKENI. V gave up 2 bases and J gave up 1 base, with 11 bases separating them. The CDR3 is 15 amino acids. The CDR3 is CASSPDIYRNTEAFF. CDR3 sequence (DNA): TGTGCCAGCTCACCAGACATATACAGGAACACTGAAGCTTTCTTT. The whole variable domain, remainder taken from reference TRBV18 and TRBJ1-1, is NAGVMQNPRHLVRRRGQEARLRCSPMKGHSHVYWYRQLPEEGLKFMVYLQKENIIDESGMPKERFSAEFPKEGPSILRIQQVVRGDSAAYFCASSPDIYRNTEAFFGQGTRLTVV.

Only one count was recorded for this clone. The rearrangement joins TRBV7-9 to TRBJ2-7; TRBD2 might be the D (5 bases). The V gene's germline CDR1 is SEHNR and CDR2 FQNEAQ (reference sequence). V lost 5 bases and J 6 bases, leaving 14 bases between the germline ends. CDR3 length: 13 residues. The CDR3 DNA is TGTGCCAGCAGCCCCTCGGGGATTAGCGAGCAGTACTTC. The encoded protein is CASSPSGISEQYF.

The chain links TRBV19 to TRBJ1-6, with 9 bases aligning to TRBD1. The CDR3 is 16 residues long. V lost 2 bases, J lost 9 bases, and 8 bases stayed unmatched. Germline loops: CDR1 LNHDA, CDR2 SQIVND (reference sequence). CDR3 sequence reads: CASSISTGGLGSPLHF. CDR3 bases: TGTGCCAGTAGTATATCGACAGGGGGTTTGGGTTCACCCCTCCACTTT.

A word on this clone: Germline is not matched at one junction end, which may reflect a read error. CDR3 in amino acids: CASSLSGTGTYEQYF. The CDR3 DNA is TGTGCCAGCAGCTTATCCGGGACAGGGACCTACGAGCAGTACTTC. This chain joins TRBV27 and TRBJ2-7, with 9 nucleotides matching TRBD1. CDR3 length: 15 amino acids. In germline, CDR1 is MNHEY, CDR2 SMNVEV (reference sequence).

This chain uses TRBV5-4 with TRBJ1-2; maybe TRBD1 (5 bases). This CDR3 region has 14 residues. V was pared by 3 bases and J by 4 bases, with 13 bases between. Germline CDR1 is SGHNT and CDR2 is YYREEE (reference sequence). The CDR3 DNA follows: TGTGCCAGCAGCTCCCCGCGGGGGATCTATGGCTACACCTTC. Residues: CASSSPRGIYGYTF.

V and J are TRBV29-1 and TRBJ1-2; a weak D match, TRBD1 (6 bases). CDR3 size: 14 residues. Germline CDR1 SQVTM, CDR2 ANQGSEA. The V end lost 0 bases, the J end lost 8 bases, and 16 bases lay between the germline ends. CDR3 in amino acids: CSVEDGRNRDGYTF. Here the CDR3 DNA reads TGCAGCGTTGAAGATGGCCGGAACAGGGACGGCTACACCTTC.

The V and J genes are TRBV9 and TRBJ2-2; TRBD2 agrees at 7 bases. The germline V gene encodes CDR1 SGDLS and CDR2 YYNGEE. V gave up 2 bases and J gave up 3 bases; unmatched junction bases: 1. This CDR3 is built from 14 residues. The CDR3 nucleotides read TGTGCCAGCAGCGTTACTAGCGACACCGGGGAGCTGTTTTTT. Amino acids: CASSVTSDTGELFF.

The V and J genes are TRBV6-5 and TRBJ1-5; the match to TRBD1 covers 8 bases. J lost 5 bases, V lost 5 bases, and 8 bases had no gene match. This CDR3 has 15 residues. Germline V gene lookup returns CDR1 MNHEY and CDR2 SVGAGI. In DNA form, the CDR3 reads TGTGCCAGCAGTCGTACATTACAGGGGGATCAGCCCCAGCATTTT. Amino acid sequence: CASSRTLQGDQPQHF.

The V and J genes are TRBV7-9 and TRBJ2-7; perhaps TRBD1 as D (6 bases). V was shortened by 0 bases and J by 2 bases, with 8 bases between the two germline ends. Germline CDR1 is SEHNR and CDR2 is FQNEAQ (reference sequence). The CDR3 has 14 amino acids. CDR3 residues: CASSLARDTYEQYF. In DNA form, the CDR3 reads TGTGCCAGCAGCTTAGCTAGGGACACCTACGAGCAGTACTTC.

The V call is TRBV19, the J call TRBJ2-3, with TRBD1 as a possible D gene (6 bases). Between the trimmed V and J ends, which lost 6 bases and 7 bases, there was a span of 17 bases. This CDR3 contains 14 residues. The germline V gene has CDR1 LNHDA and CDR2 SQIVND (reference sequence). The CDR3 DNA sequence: TGTGCCAGTAGGCCCCACTACAGGGTGCATACGCAGTATTTT. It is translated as CASRPHYRVHTQYF. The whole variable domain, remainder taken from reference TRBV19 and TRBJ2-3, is DGGITQSPKYLFRKEGQNVTLSCEQNLNHDAMYWYRQDPGQGLRLIYYSQIVNDFQKGDIAEGYSVSREKKESFPLTVTSAQKNPTAFYLCASRPHYRVHTQYFGPGTRLTVL.

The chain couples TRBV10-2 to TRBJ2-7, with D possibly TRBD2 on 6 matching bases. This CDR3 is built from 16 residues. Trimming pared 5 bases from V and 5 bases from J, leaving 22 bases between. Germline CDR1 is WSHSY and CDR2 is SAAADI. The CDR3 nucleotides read TGCGCCAGCAGTCCCATCCGGGACTGGGCCCAGAACGAGCAGTACTTC. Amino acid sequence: CASSPIRDWAQNEQYF.

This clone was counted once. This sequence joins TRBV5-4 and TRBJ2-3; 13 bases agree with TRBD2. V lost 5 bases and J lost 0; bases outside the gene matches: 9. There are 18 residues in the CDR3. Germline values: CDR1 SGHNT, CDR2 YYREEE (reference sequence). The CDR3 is CASRIGLAGASSTDTQYF. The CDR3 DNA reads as TGTGCCAGCAGAATCGGACTAGCGGGGGCTTCTAGCACAGATACGCAGTATTTT.

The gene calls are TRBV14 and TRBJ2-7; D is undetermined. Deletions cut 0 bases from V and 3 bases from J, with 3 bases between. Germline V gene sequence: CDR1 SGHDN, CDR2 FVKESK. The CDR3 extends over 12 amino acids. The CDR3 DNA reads TGTGCCAGCAGCCAAGATTACTACGAGCAGTACTTC. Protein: CASSQDYYEQYF.

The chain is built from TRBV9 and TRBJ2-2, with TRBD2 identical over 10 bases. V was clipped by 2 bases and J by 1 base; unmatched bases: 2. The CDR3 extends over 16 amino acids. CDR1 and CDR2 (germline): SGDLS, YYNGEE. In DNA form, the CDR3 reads TGTGCCAGCAGCGTCGGACTAGCGGTGAACACCGGGGAGCTGTTTTTT. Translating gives CASSVGLAVNTGELFF.

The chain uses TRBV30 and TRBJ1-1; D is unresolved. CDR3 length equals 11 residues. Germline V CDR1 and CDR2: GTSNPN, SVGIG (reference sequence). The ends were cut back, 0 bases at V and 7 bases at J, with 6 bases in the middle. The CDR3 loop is CAWSVTLEAFF. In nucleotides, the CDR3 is TGTGCCTGGAGTGTGACCCTTGAAGCTTTCTTT.

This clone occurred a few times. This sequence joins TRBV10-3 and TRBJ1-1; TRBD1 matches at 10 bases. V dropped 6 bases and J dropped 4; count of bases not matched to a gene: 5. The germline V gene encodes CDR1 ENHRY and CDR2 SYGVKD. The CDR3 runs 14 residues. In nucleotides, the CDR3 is TGTGCCATCAGCGACAGGGGGCCGGGCACTGAAGCTTTCTTT. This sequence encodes CAISDRGPGTEAFF.

CDR3: CASSPRFSSYNEQFF. In DNA form, the CDR3 reads TGTGCCAGCAGCCCGCGATTTAGCTCCTACAATGAGCAGTTCTTC. The chain employs TRBV7-3 and TRBJ2-1; D is unclear. CDR3 size: 15 residues. The V end lost 5 bases, the J end lost 0 bases, and 11 bases lay between the germline ends. Germline V gives CDR1 SGHTA, CDR2 FQGTGA.